This TCR beta chain appears in the sequencing data of a study of blood T cell repertoires in COVID-19. Study as a whole: Researchers got acute and convalescent COVID-19 samples from the United States, Italy and Spain. PBMCs, B-cell-depleted T cells, or T cells were the source of the cDNA or gDNA that made up the material.

In the original processing: Counts of nucleated cells, estimated from reference gene primer amplification, were obtained. Repertoires were generated with immunoSEQ multiplex PCR, while TCRdb's copy carries only in-frame clones and drops some. For V, J and clone size, that table is used; D and trimming come from the DNA. This repertoire shows around 50,000 clones, 65% to 90% found once; its top ten account for approximately 7%. V was cut by 3 bases and J by 6 bases, with 11 bases left in between. CDR1 is KGHDR and CDR2 is SFDVKD in the germline V gene. This CDR3 contains 13 residues. J is TRBJ2-7 and V is TRBV24-1; D unresolved. The clonotype was recovered from a man aged 35 to 55 with acute or convalescent COVID-19. Source material: peripheral blood. This chain's CDR3 is CATSDGVRVEQYF. The CDR3 coding sequence is TGTGCCACCAGTGATGGTGTACGGGTCGAGCAGTACTTC.